Following are 11 T cell receptor beta chains from one sample sequenced in a study of PD-1 blockade in classical Hodgkin lymphoma. Specified time point: cycle 4 day 1 (C4D1), after less than 7 weeks of nivolumab. After autologous stem cell transplantation all patients relapsed, and prior brentuximab vedotin exposure differed between cohorts. The investigators isolated CD8+ T cells from thawed PBMCs using magnetic negative selection. The assay was immunoSEQ multiplex PCR, and TCRdb's table has in-frame clones only and misses some. The sample includes about 6,400 clones, roughly 70% seen only once; the top ten take 10% to 15%. The sequenced sample was CD8+ T cells from blood, obtained before the fourth cycle of nivolumab. These receptors all come from a human donor with classical Hodgkin lymphoma.

The chain joins TRBV27 to TRBJ1-5; maybe TRBD1 (6 bases). The CDR3 covers 14 residues. The germline gives CDR1 MNHEY, CDR2 SMNVEV (reference sequence). Trimming took 2 bases from V and 6 from J, leaving 11 bases between them. Here the CDR3 reads CASSLNKGGQPQHF. The CDR3 DNA reads as TGTGCCAGCAGTTTAAACAAGGGGGGTCAGCCCCAGCATTTT.

The count of this clone is one. J is TRBJ2-7 and V is TRBV7-9; a weak D match, TRBD2 (5 bases). The germline CDR1 and CDR2 sequences are SEHNR and FQNEAQ (reference sequence). This CDR3 comprises 13 residues. V was pared by 5 bases and J by 2 bases, with 10 bases between. The CDR3 here is CASSPMGAYEQYF. The DNA of the CDR3 is TGTGCCAGCAGCCCCATGGGAGCCTACGAGCAGTACTTC.

This chain uses TRBV4-1 with TRBJ2-3; TRBD2 matches 9 bases. The CDR3 consists of 18 residues. V gave up 1 base and J gave up 1 base; unmatched junction bases: 9. The germline V gene encodes CDR1 MGHRA and CDR2 YSYEKL. The CDR3 nucleotides are TGCGCCAGCAGCCAAGTCGGTGCAGCGGGGGGTCGCACAGATACGCAGTATTTT. Translated: CASSQVGAAGGRTDTQYF.

This clone has a handful of counts. The chain carries TRBV28 and TRBJ1-6, with unresolved D. Germline CDR1 reads MDHEN; CDR2 reads SYDVKM. Trimming removed 5 bases at V and 8 bases at J, with 13 bases between. The CDR3 totals 14 residues. The CDR3 DNA sequence: TGTGCCAGCAGTCGGGGATTTAGGGATTCACCCCTCCACTTT. It yields the protein CASSRGFRDSPLHF.

The chain joins TRBV14 to TRBJ2-3; 7 positions match TRBD1. V lost 2 bases and J lost 1; bases outside the gene matches: 3. Germline V CDR1 and CDR2: SGHDN, FVKESK. The CDR3 is 15 amino acids. The CDR3 here is CASSQQGVGTDTQYF. The CDR3 region has the DNA TGTGCCAGCAGCCAACAGGGGGTCGGCACAGATACGCAGTATTTT.

V and J are TRBV7-9 and TRBJ1-4; 8 bases are shared with TRBD1. V was pared by 3 bases and J by 5 bases, with 11 bases of the junction left unmatched. CDR1 and CDR2 (germline): SEHNR, FQNEAQ (reference sequence). This CDR3 region has 17 residues. CDR3 coding DNA: TGTGCCAGCAGCTTCGTACAGGGGGGACGGGCCAATGAAAAACTGTTTTTT. It codes for CASSFVQGGRANEKLFF.

The genes are TRBV28 and TRBJ2-5; a possible D gene is TRBD2 (6 bases). Germline CDR1 is MDHEN and CDR2 is SYDVKM. Trimming took 3 bases from V and 5 from J, leaving 22 bases between them. The CDR3 runs to 17 residues. CDR3 residues: CASSFLGTWSYRETQYF. The CDR3 coding sequence is TGTGCCAGCAGTTTTTTAGGGACTTGGAGTTATAGGGAGACCCAGTACTTC.

The CDR3 region is CASSALAGGLYNEQFF. For the CDR3, the DNA is TGTGCCAGCAGTGCCCTAGCGGGAGGGCTCTACAATGAGCAGTTCTTC. This sequence joins TRBV6-1 and TRBJ2-1; 12 bases align to TRBD2. V lost 4 bases, J lost 3 bases, and 4 bases stayed unmatched. Germline loops: CDR1 MNHNS, CDR2 SASEGT. The CDR3 is 16 amino acids.

This sequence joins TRBV6-5 and TRBJ1-3; D remains ambiguous. From germline, CDR1 is MNHEY and CDR2 SVGAGI. V was pared by 6 bases and J by 4 bases, with 4 bases between. The CDR3 runs 11 residues. The CDR3 region is CASSQGNTIYF. The CDR3 DNA is TGTGCCAGCAGCCAAGGAAACACCATATATTTT.

V usage is TRBV9 and J usage is TRBJ2-5, with 11 bases fitting TRBD2. The germline V gene encodes CDR1 SGDLS and CDR2 YYNGEE. V lost 2 bases, J lost 5 bases, and 8 bases stayed unmatched. The CDR3 is made up of 16 amino acids. This CDR3 reads CASSVLAGGPLETQYF. CDR3 DNA: TGTGCCAGCAGCGTTTTAGCGGGAGGGCCTTTGGAGACCCAGTACTTC. Full variable domain (outside the CDR3, taken from reference TRBV9 and TRBJ2-5): DSGVTQTPKHLITATGQRVTLRCSPRSGDLSVYWYQQSLDQGLQFLIQYYNGEERAKGNILERFSAQQFPDLHSELNLSSLELGDSALYFCASSVLAGGPLETQYFGPGTRLLVL.

V and J are TRBV7-9 and TRBJ2-7, with D possibly TRBD2 on 6 matching bases. Per the germline V gene, CDR1 is SEHNR and CDR2 is FQNEAQ (reference sequence). V was clipped by 5 bases and J by 2 bases, with 13 bases between them. This CDR3 has 14 residues. The DNA for the CDR3 is TGTGCCAGCAGCCCAGGACTAACAACCTACGAGCAGTACTTC. It is translated as CASSPGLTTYEQYF.